The clone carrying this T cell receptor beta chain was detected only a few times. The record originates from a study of blood T cell repertoires in COVID-19. Study background: Samples of COVID-19 (acute and convalescent) were obtained from the United States, Italy and Spain. T cells, B-cell-depleted T cells, or PBMCs supplied cDNA or gDNA.

Generated by immunoSEQ multiplex PCR, the TCRdb table keeps only in-frame clones and is missing some. The sample shows roughly 320,000 clones, 85% to 95% of them seen only once. Participants were placed into cohorts based on the clinical history they reported. Up to 2 weeks before entering the study, exposed participants had met a COVID-19 case. The CDR3 length is 15 residues. Germline V gene sequence: CDR1 SGHAT, CDR2 FQNNGV. The ends lost 3 bases at V and 3 bases at J; junction bases unmatched: 2. What was sequenced was PBMCs or T cells enriched from blood (not recorded which). The clonotype originates from a woman younger than 45 who had been exposed to COVID-19. The chain combines TRBV11-2 with TRBJ2-7, with 13 bases matching TRBD2. The CDR3 DNA is TGTGCCAGCAGCTTGGGGACTAGCGGGAACTACGAGCAGTACTTC. The encoded protein is CASSLGTSGNYEQYF. Filled out from reference TRBV11-2 and TRBJ2-7, the complete variable domain reads EAGVAQSPRYKIIEKRQSVAFWCNPISGHATLYWYQQILGQGPKLLIQFQNNGVVDDSQLPKDRFSAERLKGVDSTLKIQPAKLEDSAVYLCASSLGTSGNYEQYFGPGTRLTVT.